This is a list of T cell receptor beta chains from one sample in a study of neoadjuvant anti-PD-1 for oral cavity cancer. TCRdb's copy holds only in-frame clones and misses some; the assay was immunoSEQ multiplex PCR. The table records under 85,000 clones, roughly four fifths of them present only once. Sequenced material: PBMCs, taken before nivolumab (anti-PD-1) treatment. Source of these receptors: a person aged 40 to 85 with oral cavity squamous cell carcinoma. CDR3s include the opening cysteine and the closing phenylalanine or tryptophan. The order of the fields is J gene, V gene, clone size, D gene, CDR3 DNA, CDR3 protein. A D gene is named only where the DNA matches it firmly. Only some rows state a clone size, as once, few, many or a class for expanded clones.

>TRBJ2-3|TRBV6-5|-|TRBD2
TGTGCCAGCAGCTACGGGACTAGCGGGAGAACAGATACGCAGTATTTT
CASSYGTSGRTDTQYF
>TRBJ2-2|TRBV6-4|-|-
TGTGCCAGCAGTGACTCACTAGACACCGGGGAGCTGTTTTTT
CASSDSLDTGELFF
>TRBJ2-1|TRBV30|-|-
TGTGCCTGGGGAGGCCGGAGGGGCTCCTACAATGAGCAGTTCTTC
CAWGGRRGSYNEQFF
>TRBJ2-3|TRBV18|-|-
TGTGCCAGCTCACCACCCCTTTCCAAGACCACAGATACGCAGTATTTT
CASSPPLSKTTDTQYF
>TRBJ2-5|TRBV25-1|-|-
TGTGCCAGCTGGGACCTTTCGGCGGGAGAGACCCAGTACTTC
CASWDLSAGETQYF
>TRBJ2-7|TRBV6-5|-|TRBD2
TGTGCCAGCAGTACGGGACTATACCCCTACGAGCAGTACTTC
CASSTGLYPYEQYF
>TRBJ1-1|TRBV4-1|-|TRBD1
TGCGCCAGCAGCCACCCGGGACAGCAGAACACTGAAGCTTTCTTT
CASSHPGQQNTEAFF
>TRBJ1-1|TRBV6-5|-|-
TGTGCCAGCAGTTCTCGGACCTTGAACACTGAAGCTTTCTTT
CASSSRTLNTEAFF
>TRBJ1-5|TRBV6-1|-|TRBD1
TGTGCCAGCAGTCGACAGGGTTCGGGTCAGCCCCAGCATTTT
CASSRQGSGQPQHF
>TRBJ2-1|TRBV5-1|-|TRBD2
TGCGCCAGCAGCGCCGGGACTAGCGGGGTCAATGAGCAGTTCTTC
CASSAGTSGVNEQFF
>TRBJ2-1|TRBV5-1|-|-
TGCGCCAGCAGCGGGGACCAGACTTACAATGAGCAGTTCTTC
CASSGDQTYNEQFF
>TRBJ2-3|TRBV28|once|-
TGTGCCAGCAGTTTATTAGGAGGGCACCGTGTCACAGATACGCAGTATTTT
CASSLLGGHRVTDTQYF
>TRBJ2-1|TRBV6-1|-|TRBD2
TGTGCCAGCAGTGAGGGTAGCGGGAGCCCCTCCTACAATGAGCAGTTCTTC
CASSEGSGSPSYNEQFF
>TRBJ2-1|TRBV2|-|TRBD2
TGTGCCAGCAGCGTCACTAGCGCGGCATACAATGAGCAGTTCTTC
CASSVTSAAYNEQFF
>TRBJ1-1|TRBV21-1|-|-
TGTGCCAGCGGTAGGGGTGTCACTGAAGCTTTCTTT
CASGRGVTEAFF
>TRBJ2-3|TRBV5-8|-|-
TGTGCCAGCAGCTGGAGGGGTGATACGCAGTATTTT
CASSWRGDTQYF
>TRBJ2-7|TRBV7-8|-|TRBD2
TGTGCCAGCAGCTTAGGGGTTAGCGGGAGCAACGAGCAGTACTTC
CASSLGVSGSNEQYF
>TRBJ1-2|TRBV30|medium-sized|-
TGTGCCTGGAGTGTAACCGGGGCTGGAGGGTATGGCTACACCTTC
CAWSVTGAGGYGYTF
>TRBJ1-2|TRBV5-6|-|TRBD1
TGTGCCAGCAGCTTGGACAGGGGAATGGATGGCTACACCTTC
CASSLDRGMDGYTF
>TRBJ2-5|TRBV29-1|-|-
TGCAGCGTTGATTCACCAGGAGCCGAGACCCAGTACTTC
CSVDSPGAETQYF